The rows below give T cell receptor beta chains drawn from one sample of a study of cytomegalovirus exposure and HLA in healthy donors. TCRdb keeps only in-frame clones here, not all; method: immunoSEQ multiplex PCR. Reported are around 80,000 clones; the ten largest clones contain about 0.83%. The sequenced material came from PBMCs. The receptor set was obtained from a boy between 10 and 17 years old in good health and CMV-seronegative. Both conserved end residues are part of each CDR3.

CDR3 protein	V gene
CASSLGEGATAFF	TRBV13
CASSPTGQGVPEAFF	TRBV18
CASSWGQANTEAFF	TRBV5-1
CASSPRTGANTEAFF	TRBV19
CASSPQPFDWSGYTF	TRBV6-5
CASSAHPGTLVNTEAFF	TRBV9
CATSPTVANTEAFF	TRBV15
CASSLVRDYEQYF	TRBV11-2
CASSDPGGSTKTQYF	TRBV6-1
CAWSVGANTEAFF	TRBV30
CASSPGTSGYEQYF	TRBV9
CSADRVRGYTF	TRBV20-1
CASSLTSGGYNEQFF	TRBV6-5
CASSYSRGTTAFF	TRBV6-5
CASSREAGVEGTQYF	TRBV4-3
CASGLVTGWGNTEAFF	TRBV12-5
CASSLARGGNQPQHF	TRBV7-2
CSVVVSAGDGAEAFF	TRBV29-1
CASTRAGLNYGYTF	TRBV28
CSARTDYGYTF	TRBV20-1
CASSSRASIYGYTF	TRBV5-1
CASSPGVGRDYGYTF	TRBV18
CASKNLAGGLGEQFF	TRBV6-5
CASSVGGVLNTGAFF	TRBV9
CASSPGGKREKLFF	TRBV5-4
CASSLLNTEAFF	TRBV10-1
CASSVGTSHEQYF	TRBV9
CASSQGEPYNSPLHF	TRBV4-2
CASSGRDRAAYEQYF	TRBV6-1
CASSHLRTSGTYEQYF	TRBV14
CASTGTSGITDTQYF	TRBV2
CASSEPTGLSSAFF	TRBV5-4
CASSLVQGAPNYGYTF	TRBV5-1
CASSRRQGAGETQYF	TRBV6-6
CASSPGGSGSPLHF	TRBV5-6
CASSLPTDRLNTGELFF	TRBV14
CASRSGASYEQYF	TRBV6-1
CASSQEIGQGHEAFF	TRBV4-1
CAWSLTSTTDTQYF	TRBV30
CASSALRSYNSPLHF	TRBV9
CASSLSHSNYEQYF	TRBV7-2
CASSYGRGHYGYTF	TRBV6-5
CASSVVPDTDYGYTF	TRBV9
CASSSRDRVDYGYTF	TRBV9
CASSIMGAGTGELFF	TRBV19
CASSEDRENTEAFF	TRBV5-1
CASSLEQGDGYEQYF	TRBV7-8
CASSFKETQYF	TRBV5-1
CASSNRDRVVGYTF	TRBV6-5
CASSSSGTGTNPWEQYF	TRBV11-2
CASSLEGTEVTEAFF	TRBV5-1
CASSLAGAQPQHF	TRBV7-9
CASSWGQDGQYF	TRBV5-6
CASNTGGSDNEQFF	TRBV10-1
CASKSDGTFYNEQFF	TRBV5-1